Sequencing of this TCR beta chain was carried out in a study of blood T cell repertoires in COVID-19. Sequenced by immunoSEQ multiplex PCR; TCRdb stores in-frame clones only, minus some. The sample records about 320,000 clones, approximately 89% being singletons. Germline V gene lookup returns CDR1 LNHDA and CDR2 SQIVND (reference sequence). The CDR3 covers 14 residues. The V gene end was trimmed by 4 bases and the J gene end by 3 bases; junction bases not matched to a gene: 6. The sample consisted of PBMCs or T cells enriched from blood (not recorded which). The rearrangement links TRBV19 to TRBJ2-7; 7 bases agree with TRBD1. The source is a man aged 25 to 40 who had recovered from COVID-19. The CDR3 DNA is TGTGCCAGTAGTAAAACAGGGGCGATCTACGAGCAGTACTTC. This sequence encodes CASSKTGAIYEQYF.